This entry lists 9 T cell receptor beta chains sequenced from one sample in a study of T cell changes during pregnancy in multiple sclerosis. The protocol was immunoSEQ multiplex PCR, while the TCRdb copy is restricted to in-frame clones and leaves out a portion. The sample lists roughly 64,000 clones, more than 90% occurring once. This specimen consisted of peripheral blood, obtained in the second trimester of pregnancy. All receptors derive from a female donor with multiple sclerosis, enrolled in a pregnancy study.

The genes are TRBV18 and TRBJ1-1; D remains unclear. V was clipped by 2 bases and J by 3 bases, with 10 bases between them. The germline gives CDR1 KGHSH, CDR2 LQKENI. The CDR3 extends over 14 amino acids. The CDR3 coding sequence is TGTGCCAGCTCACCATCCAGAACCTACACTGAAGCTTTCTTT. As protein: CASSPSRTYTEAFF.

Of note for this clone: Other DNA variants within this sample encode the same CDR3. The chain is built from TRBV7-3 and TRBJ2-1; D uncertain. The CDR3 is made up of 13 amino acids. The germline V gene has CDR1 SGHTA and CDR2 FQGTGA. The V end lost 5 bases, the J end lost 0 bases, and 5 bases lay between the germline ends. The chain's CDR3 is CASSRGSYNEQFF. CDR3 coding DNA: TGTGCCAGCAGCCGAGGCTCCTACAATGAGCAGTTCTTC.

V and J are TRBV6-4 and TRBJ2-1; the D gene is possibly TRBD2 (6 bases). Deletions cut 4 bases from V and 6 bases from J, with 19 bases between. Germline loops: CDR1 MRHNA, CDR2 SNTAGT. This CDR3 comprises 16 residues. In DNA, the CDR3 is TGTGCCAGCAGTGCCCTGGGGGGAGCAGGTGGCAATGAGCAGTTCTTC. Translating gives CASSALGGAGGNEQFF.

J is TRBJ1-3 and V is TRBV28, with 8 bases aligning to TRBD1. The CDR3 consists of 13 residues. The V gene end was trimmed by 5 bases and the J gene end by 7 bases; junction bases not matched to a gene: 4. The V gene's germline CDR1 is MDHEN and CDR2 SYDVKM. The CDR3 coding sequence is TGTGCCAGCAGTCCGGGACAGGCGAACACCATATATTTT. Translating gives CASSPGQANTIYF.

About this clone: Sequence at one end of the junction differs from germline and may be a read error. The V and J genes are TRBV5-5 and TRBJ2-3, with D uncertain. The CDR3 sequence is 12 residues long. Germline CDR1 SGHKS, CDR2 YYEKEE (reference sequence). The CDR3 is CASTLEEDTQYF. DNA of the CDR3: TGTGCCAGCACCTTGGAAGAGGATACGCAGTATTTT.

The gene calls are TRBV27 and TRBJ2-3; 7 nucleotides match TRBD1. Germline assignment: CDR1 MNHEY and CDR2 SMNVEV (reference sequence). This CDR3 has 17 amino acids. J gave up 4 bases and V 2 bases, and 12 bases lay outside the gene matches. The CDR3 protein is CASSLTAQYDRADTQYF. The CDR3, as DNA: TGTGCCAGCAGTTTAACAGCCCAATACGACAGGGCAGATACGCAGTATTTT.

The chain recombines TRBV6-5 with TRBJ2-1; 9 bases match TRBD2. CDR1 and CDR2 from the germline V gene are MNHEY and SVGAGI. The J segment lost 7 bases and the V segment lost 4 bases, leaving 8 bases of the junction unmatched. The CDR3 runs 15 residues. This CDR3 reads CASSSRYAGGNEQFF. The CDR3 region has the DNA TGTGCCAGCAGTTCTCGGTACGCGGGAGGGAATGAGCAGTTCTTC.

The V and J genes are TRBV9 and TRBJ2-1; 7 bases agree with TRBD1. Germline loops: CDR1 SGDLS, CDR2 YYNGEE. The V gene end was trimmed by 1 base and the J gene end by 8 bases; junction bases not matched to a gene: 9. The CDR3 is 15 residues long. CDR3 amino acids: CASSVTGANGDEQFF. Written as DNA, the CDR3 is TGTGCCAGCAGCGTAACAGGGGCGAACGGGGATGAGCAGTTCTTC.

CDR3 DNA: TGCGCCAGCAGCCAGACAGGGTCCGGCGAGCAGTACTTC. It specifies CASSQTGSGEQYF. The chain joins TRBV4-1 to TRBJ2-7; 7 positions match TRBD1. The trim removed 3 bases at V and 6 bases at J, leaving 5 bases unmatched. This CDR3 is 13 amino acids long. Germline V gives CDR1 MGHRA, CDR2 YSYEKL.